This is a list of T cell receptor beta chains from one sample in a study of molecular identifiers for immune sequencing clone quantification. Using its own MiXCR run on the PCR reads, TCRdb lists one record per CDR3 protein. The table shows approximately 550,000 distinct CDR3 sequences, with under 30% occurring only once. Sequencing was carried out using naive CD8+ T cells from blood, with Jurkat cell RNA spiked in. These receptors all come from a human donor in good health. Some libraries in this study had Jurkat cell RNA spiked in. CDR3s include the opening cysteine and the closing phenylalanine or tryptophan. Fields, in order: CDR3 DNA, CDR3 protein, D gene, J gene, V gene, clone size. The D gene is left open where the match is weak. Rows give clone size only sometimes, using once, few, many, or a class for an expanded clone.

TGCACCAGCAGCCAAGATCCACCTTGGCTTCCTAGCACAGATACGCAGTATTTT,CTSSQDPPWLPSTDTQYF,-,TRBJ2-3,TRBV1,few
TGCGCCAGCAGCCAAACTCTTCCGGGACGGGATTTAGGAAGTCAGCCCCAGCATTTT,CASSQTLPGRDLGSQPQHF,-,TRBJ1-5,TRBV4-1,-
TGTGCCAGTAGCGCGTTAGGGGGATACACTGAAGCTTTCTTT,CASSALGGYTEAFF,-,TRBJ1-1,TRBV19,-
TGCAGTGCTAGAGATGGAGGGGAGACTGAAGCTCTCTTT,CSARDGGETEALF,-,TRBJ1-1,TRBV20-1,-
TGTGCCAGCAGCTCCCGGGGTTCCCCGAACACTGAAGCTTTCTTT,CASSSRGSPNTEAFF,-,TRBJ1-1,TRBV11-2,few
TGTGCCATTAGGTGGGAATCGGGCACTGAAGCTTTCTTT,CAIRWESGTEAFF,-,TRBJ1-1,TRBV7-9,many
TGTGCCAGCAGCTCGACCTGGGAGACCCAGTACTTC,CASSSTWETQYF,-,TRBJ2-5,TRBV7-9,many
TGCAGCGTTGAAGACCCCGGGACAGGGGCCTCAGATACGCAGTATTTT,CSVEDPGTGASDTQYF,TRBD1,TRBJ2-3,TRBV29-1,many
TGTGCCAGCAGCCATTCGTTCCGCTACGAGCAGTACTTC,CASSHSFRYEQYF,-,TRBJ2-7,TRBV14,-
TGTGCCAGCAGCTTACGGGACAGCGGGATCCATAATGAAAAACTGTTTTTT,CASSLRDSGIHNEKLFF,TRBD1,TRBJ1-4,TRBV7-9,few
TGCGCCAGCAGCCAAGATCGGAGCGGCTACGAGCAGTACTTC,CASSQDRSGYEQYF,-,TRBJ2-7,TRBV4-3,many
TGCGCCAGCAGCCGTCGCCACGTAGATAGGGCAGATACGCAGTATTTT,CASSRRHVDRADTQYF,-,TRBJ2-3,TRBV4-1,many
TGTGCCAGCAGAAAATCGGGACAGGGCCTAGGCTACGAGCAGTACTTC,CASRKSGQGLGYEQYF,TRBD1,TRBJ2-7,TRBV2,many
TGTGCCAGCAGCCCCCCTAGGGTGAACACTGAAGCTTTCTTT,CASSPPRVNTEAFF,-,TRBJ1-1,TRBV7-9,-
TGTGCCAGCAGTCCCCGGACAGGTTATTATGGCTACACCTTC,CASSPRTGYYGYTF,TRBD1,TRBJ1-2,TRBV2,few
TGCGCCAGCAGCCCCGGCCTAGCGCCTCGTAACGAGCAGTACTTC,CASSPGLAPRNEQYF,-,TRBJ2-7,TRBV5-1,many
TGTGCCAGCTCACCACAACCTACTTATCCGAGGTTTCGGTCACCCCTCCACTTT,CASSPQPTYPRFRSPLHF,-,TRBJ1-6,TRBV18,-
TGCGCCAGCAGCCAAGATCTGGGGTTGGGGCAGCCCCAGCATTTT,CASSQDLGLGQPQHF,-,TRBJ1-5,TRBV4-3,many
TGTGCCAGCAGTTACTGGGAAACCGACCCTAATCAGCCCCAGCATTTT,CASSYWETDPNQPQHF,-,TRBJ1-5,TRBV6-2/TRBV6-3,many
TGTGCCAGCAGTTTCGGTAGGTCCGGGGCCAACGTCCTGACTTTC,CASSFGRSGANVLTF,-,TRBJ2-6,TRBV28,-
TGTGCCACCAGTGACCCCGGCGCAGATACGCAGTATTTT,CATSDPGADTQYF,-,TRBJ2-3,TRBV24-1,-
TGCGCCAGCAGCCAAGGGACTAGCGGGGACACCGGGGAGCTGTTTTTT,CASSQGTSGDTGELFF,TRBD2,TRBJ2-2,TRBV4-1,few
TGTGCCAGCTCACCGGACATGGGGGAGCAGTACTTC,CASSPDMGEQYF,-,TRBJ2-7,TRBV18,few
TGTGCCAGCAGCCAAGAGGGGACAGGAAATTCACCCCTCCACTTT,CASSQEGTGNSPLHF,TRBD1,TRBJ1-6,TRBV14,few
TGCGCCAGCAGCCAAGAGCACGGGACTAGCGTAATAGATACGCAGTATTTT,CASSQEHGTSVIDTQYF,TRBD2,TRBJ2-3,TRBV4-3,many
TGTGCCTGGAGTGTATCCGGACCCTACGAGCAGTACTTC,CAWSVSGPYEQYF,-,TRBJ2-7,TRBV30,many
TGTGCCAGCAGCTGGACAGCCCGTGCCTACGAGCAGTACTTC,CASSWTARAYEQYF,-,TRBJ2-7,TRBV11-2,-
TGTGCCAGCAGCTTATTGGTAGGATATACTTCACCCCTCCACTTT,CASSLLVGYTSPLHF,-,TRBJ1-6,TRBV7-9,-
TGTGCCACCGGGGGGGGGAGCACAGATACGCAGTATTTT,CATGGGSTDTQYF,TRBD2,TRBJ2-3,TRBV24-1,-
TGTGCCAGCAGCCCCTACAAACTGGGATACGAGCAGTACTTC,CASSPYKLGYEQYF,-,TRBJ2-7,TRBV9,few
TGTGCCAACAGGAGTGAGGGAGGCACAGATACGCAGTATTTT,CANRSEGGTDTQYF,-,TRBJ2-3,TRBV6-5,-
TGTGTTACAGCGGAGAGCTCCTACGAGCAGTACTTC,CVTAESSYEQYF,-,TRBJ2-7,TRBV7-9,-
TGCGCCAGCAACCCCGGACAGCCGGGGGATGAAAAACTGTTTTTT,CASNPGQPGDEKLFF,-,TRBJ1-4,TRBV5-1,once
TGTGCCAGCACCCCCGGGGATGACGGGACTGAAGCTTTCTTT,CASTPGDDGTEAFF,-,TRBJ1-1,TRBV6-2/TRBV6-3,-
TGTGCCAGCAGCTCTTGGACTAGCGGGGACTACGAGCAGTACTTC,CASSSWTSGDYEQYF,TRBD2,TRBJ2-7,TRBV7-6,-
TGCGCCAGCAGCCAAGATTCATGGCAGAACTACGAGCAGTACTTC,CASSQDSWQNYEQYF,-,TRBJ2-7,TRBV4-3,-
TGTGCCAGCAGTTTATCTGTCGGGGGCACAGATACGCAGTATTTT,CASSLSVGGTDTQYF,-,TRBJ2-3,TRBV27,few
TGTGCCAGCAGCTCTGGACTAGGTACAGATACGCAGTATTTT,CASSSGLGTDTQYF,TRBD2,TRBJ2-3,TRBV7-9,many
TGTGCCAGCAGCCCGTGGTTTACGTACACCGGGGAGCTGTTTTTT,CASSPWFTYTGELFF,-,TRBJ2-2,TRBV27,-
TGTGCCAGCAGCCGCCCACAGGAGCGGGAGACCCAGTACTTC,CASSRPQERETQYF,-,TRBJ2-5,TRBV12-3/TRBV12-4,-
TGTGCCAGCAGCTTAGCCGGGACCGGAGATACGCAGTATTTT,CASSLAGTGDTQYF,-,TRBJ2-3,TRBV7-6,-
TGTGCCAGCAGCTATAGGGGGGAGAACACTGAAGCTTTCTTT,CASSYRGENTEAFF,-,TRBJ1-1,TRBV11-3,few
TGTGCCAGCAGCAAGGGGACTAGCGGTTACAATGAGCAGTTCTTC,CASSKGTSGYNEQFF,TRBD2,TRBJ2-1,TRBV9,few
TGTGCCAGCAGCCACCCCCCCTACGAGCAGTACTTC,CASSHPPYEQYF,-,TRBJ2-7,TRBV27,-
TGTGCCAGCAGCTTCGGTGCAGTTGTCTCCTACGAGCAGTACTTC,CASSFGAVVSYEQYF,-,TRBJ2-7,TRBV11-2,few
TGTGCCAGCAGCTTGGTACTAGCGGGAGCCGAGCAGTACTTC,CASSLVLAGAEQYF,TRBD2,TRBJ2-7,TRBV13,many
TGTGCCACCAGTCGTACCTCAACGACAGTCCCGAACACTGAAGCTTTCTTT,CATSRTSTTVPNTEAFF,-,TRBJ1-1,TRBV24-1,few
TGCAGCGTTACCATGCAGGGGGCGCGCACTGAAGCTTTCTTT,CSVTMQGARTEAFF,TRBD1,TRBJ1-1,TRBV29-1,many
TGTGCCAGCAGCTCCATGGGACAGCAAGAGACCCAGTACTTC,CASSSMGQQETQYF,TRBD1,TRBJ2-5,TRBV13,few
TGTGCCAGCAGCTTAGGGCCTTGGGGGGAAGCCTACAATGAGCAGTTCTTC,CASSLGPWGEAYNEQFF,-,TRBJ2-1,TRBV11-2,-
TGTGCCAGCAGCCAAGGTGCAGGGGACTACGAGCAGTACTTC,CASSQGAGDYEQYF,-,TRBJ2-7,TRBV7-2,many
TGTGCCACCAGCGGGGGGAGCAATGAGCAGTTCTTC,CATSGGSNEQFF,TRBD2,TRBJ2-1,TRBV3-1,-
TGTGCCAGCAGCTTGGCTAGTACGGGAGCCAACGTCCTGACTTTC,CASSLASTGANVLTF,-,TRBJ2-6,TRBV5-4,few
TGTGCCTGGAGTTCTACCCTCATTAGTCTAGGGTGGGATACGCAGTATTTT,CAWSSTLISLGWDTQYF,-,TRBJ2-3,TRBV30,few